This T cell receptor (beta chain) was observed in a study of cytomegalovirus exposure and HLA in healthy donors (dated by TCRdb to 2016 to 2017). With regard to the full study: An earlier analysis of approximately 640 of the donors reported more than 250 Gb of sequence data and some 120 million unique TCR beta sequences from 150 million to 200 million T cells. Approximately 300 gigabases of sequencing data and around 85 million unique TCR sequences made up an early release that covered fewer than 650 HLA-typed donors. Of the 398 genotyped donors, 65% to 90% fell in the genetic ancestry cluster associated with self-reported Caucasian donors. The study was designed to test whether signatures of past pathogen exposure could be identified by cataloging public T cell receptors. Using immunosequencing, the study profiled T cell repertoires from around 670 subjects and related those repertoires to cytomegalovirus serostatus. In addition to the first cohort of hundreds of subjects, a separate validation cohort of 120 different subjects was used. High-throughput TCR immunosequencing, statistical association of individual TCRs with disease status, and machine learning were combined to predict cytomegalovirus infection status. A later analysis re-examined previously published TCR beta repertoires from around 670 donors and added high-resolution HLA genotyping to investigate patterns of TCR occurrence. The later analysis used no new phenotypic data to find candidate immune exposures, relying instead on TCR beta sequences and their occurrence across donors. To decide whether each TCR beta V gene segment behaved as functional or pseudogenic, an earlier analysis of some 600 of the donors relied on high-throughput TCR beta sequencing. Donor age, sex, ethnicity and CMV serostatus were compiled together with the repertoire data. Genome-wide SNP genotypes for about three fifths of the roughly 670 donors were used in a later genetic analysis, which treated that subset as a discovery cohort. All discovery cohort repertoires had been generated on a single sequencing platform. HLA typing included class I and class II loci at four-digit resolution. The number of typed donors differed by locus: about 620-640 for A, B, C, DRB1 and DQB1; 500 to 550 for DQA1; roughly 600 for DPA1; and approximately 450 for DPB1. Because of strong linkage in the cohort, a few DR-DQ haplotypes were treated as single units for association and clustering. Among roughly 400 genotyped donors of the cohort, an average of approximately 240,000 unique TCR beta nucleotide sequences were sequenced per donor, approximately 20% of them non-productive. Overall results and qualifications from the work: Correlated functional status among segregating V segments might reflect linkage disequilibrium, but an unknown experimental factor could not be ruled out. Several of the top co-occurrence clusters appeared to be linked to parvovirus B19, influenza, CMV and Epstein-Barr virus, according to a later analysis. Three of the identified cytomegalovirus-associated TCR beta chains were confirmed in vitro to be specific for cytomegalovirus antigens. Because counts were too low, roughly 17 rarely observed V segments, including chromosome 9 orphons, were left out of the earlier analysis of about 620 of the donors. In both the original and validation cohorts, the classifier was reported to diagnose cytomegalovirus status with high specificity and sensitivity. A later genetic analysis reported fewer N-insertions in productive TCRs among donors in an Asian-associated ancestry cluster than the roughly 620-donor mean. The authors suggested that the approach could potentially be extended to other disease states and immunological phenotypes. In a later genetic analysis, a missense DCLRE1C variant was associated with V-gene and J-gene trimming of TCR beta chains, and the association was replicated in an independent cohort. For the cohort, immune exposure information was limited to CMV serostatus. A group of highly shared sequence variants was considered likely to be a technical artifact of the sequencing pipeline. A total of 150 to 200 TCR beta chains were listed by the study as associated with cytomegalovirus. Specific HLA alleles were associated with around 18,000 TCR beta sequences at a false discovery rate of 0.05 in a later analysis. Because HLA typing was missing for some donors at each locus, association tests included only the typed subset. According to a later analysis, TCR association rates differed among HLA loci, with DRB1 alleles showing the most associated TCRs and HLA-C alleles showing the fewest. A further reported finding was that TCR beta sequences accurately predicted the HLA-A and HLA-B alleles for most subjects in the first cohort. Most TCR sequences were seen in very few donors, while some public TCRs were found in many individuals. A later analysis found that HLA-associated TCR beta chains were more clonally expanded and had lower generation probabilities than equally common non-associated chains. A later analysis found that most CMV-associated TCR beta chains appeared HLA-restricted, with HLA associations seemingly driven largely by CMV exposure. Assigning TCR associations to individual alleles was difficult when HLA alleles, especially DR and DQ, strongly co-occurred. The cohort was sequenced for TCR beta chains only, and without alpha or paired-chain data the features that could be detected were limited. Some IMGT-functional V segments, including TRBV6-2 and TRBV6-3, could not be distinguished by the 87-base-pair reads and were therefore excluded. Roughly uniform sequencing depth across donors was assumed in presence/absence analyses, although this assumption may not hold. An earlier analysis of approximately 500 of the donors showed that most TCR beta V segments appeared in productive rearrangements either about 87% or about 30% of the time, which broadly matched IMGT annotations.

This clone appeared a few times. Its antigen remains unidentified. Nothing much larger sits one base from this clone, and base qualities are not available. The library was produced with the immunoSEQ multiplex PCR assay. A mixture of 60 forward primers for TCR Vbeta segments and 13 reverse primers for TCR Jbeta segments was used in the multiplex PCR. Amplification of the CDR3 region of rearranged TCR beta genes was performed with a multiplex PCR assay on genomic DNA. On the Illumina HiSeq System, the amplified TCR beta libraries were sequenced as 87-base-pair reads. The authors processed their data as follows. A later analysis counted tens of millions of unique TCR beta chains across the 666 repertoires, and some 11 million of these chains were shared by at least two donors. A nearest-neighbor algorithm error-corrected the raw reads and collapsed the reads into unique sequences, merging closely related sequences to remove PCR and sequencing errors. Alignment of CDR3 sequences to IMGT reference sequences was used to assign V, D and J gene segments. Each retained sequence needed at least a six-nucleotide match to both a V gene segment and a J gene segment. Rearrangements were called productive when the CDR3 lacked stop codons and stayed in frame with V and J; all others were non-productive. CDR3 was defined according to IMGT convention as the region running from the second conserved V-encoded cysteine to the conserved J-encoded phenylalanine. The earlier analysis of 587 of the donors excluded sequences that lacked an unambiguous match to a single V gene segment. An earlier analysis of about 590 of the donors classified V segments as functional when productive rearrangements were above 56.7% and as segregating when the standard deviation between donors was above 5%. A statistical classification framework was developed to diagnose cytomegalovirus status using the catalog of TCR beta chain sequences. V and J gene assignment, in a later analysis, came from comparing TCR nucleotide sequences with IMGT/GENE-DB human TR gene sequences. Using the TCRdist pipeline, a later analysis assigned CDR3 sequences along with most-parsimonious VDJ recombination scenarios. A later analysis defined each TCR beta chain by its CDR3 amino acid sequence plus V-gene family, and excluded reads lacking a unique V-gene family. To address suspected cross-contamination and a sequencing artifact, a later analysis removed several hundred highly shared, low-generation-probability nucleotide sequences. In a later analysis, a clonal expansion index was calculated for each public chain from normalized within-repertoire ranks of inferred template counts. A later analysis computed generation probabilities with a VDJ recombination model fitted to out-of-frame rearrangements, and checked the results against IGoR. Hypergeometric tests were used in a later analysis to score TCR-TCR, TCR-HLA and TCR-CMV co-occurrence, with a repertoire-size bias correction applied to the TCR pairs. False discovery rates were estimated in a later analysis by permuting HLA or CMV assignments 20 times. A later analysis grouped co-occurring TCRs with DBSCAN, adding TCRdist sequence similarity when clustering within HLA-allele-positive subsets. Co-occurrence clustering excluded repertoires with fewer than 30,000 or more than 120,000 public chains, plus five with anomalous nucleotide sharing. The table comes from immuneACCESS by way of TCRdb, which keeps in-frame sequences with V and J called. Part of the clones is missing from these tables; in studies checked, under half for an unresolved V gene and the rest for unknown reasons. V, J and clone size were drawn from that table, and D and trimming were deduced from the DNA. Within this sample are about 78,000 clones, with 60% to 75% of them counted one time only. The top ten clonotypes cover over 8.5% of the sample.

The junction shows trimming of 10 bases on V and 9 bases on J, plus 20 bases between the germline ends. CDR3 length: 13 amino acids, cysteine to phenylalanine. Only the CDR3 DNA stays, 39 bases, in frame from base 1. Taken from the germline V gene, the CDR1 and CDR2 loops are MNHNS and SASEGT. The cohort was made up of 500 to 850 healthy bone marrow donors. At the time of sampling, all cohort members were nominally healthy, though unrecorded immune exposures were likely present. The donor was CMV seropositive and belonged to the group of 250 to 300 seropositive cohort members. A peripheral blood sample was collected from each donor, and TCR beta sequencing was performed on peripheral blood mononuclear cells. Genomic DNA extraction from the blood cell samples was performed with the Qiagen DNeasy Blood Extraction Kit.

The sequence was collected from a woman between 35 and 50 years old in good health and CMV-seropositive. This chain joins TRBV6-1 to TRBJ2-3, and possibly TRBD1, on 6 matching bases. Sample: PBMCs. For the CDR3, the sequence is CAIRTAMTPTQYF. The sequence in DNA is TGTGCCATCAGGACAGCCATGACCCCCACGCAGTATTTT.